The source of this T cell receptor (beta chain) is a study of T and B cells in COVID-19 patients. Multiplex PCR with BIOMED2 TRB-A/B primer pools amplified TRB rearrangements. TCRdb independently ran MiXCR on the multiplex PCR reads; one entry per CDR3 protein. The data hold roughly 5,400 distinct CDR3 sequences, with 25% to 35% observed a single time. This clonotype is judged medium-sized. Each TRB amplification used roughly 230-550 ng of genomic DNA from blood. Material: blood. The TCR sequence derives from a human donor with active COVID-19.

CDR3 loop: CASRDPGQNYEQYF. CDR3 DNA: TGTGCCAGCAGGGATCCGGGACAGAACTACGAGCAGTACTTC. The V and J genes are TRBV6-5 and TRBJ2-7; 7 bases match TRBD1. J gave up 3 bases and V 6 bases, and 8 bases lay outside the gene matches. Germline-derived CDR1 and CDR2 are MNHEY and SVGAGI. This CDR3 comprises 14 residues.